This TCR beta chain was sequenced for a study of blood T cell repertoires in COVID-19. The germline V gene has CDR1 SQVTM and CDR2 ANQGSEA. The ends were cut back, 4 bases at V and 5 bases at J, with 11 bases in the middle. CDR3 length: 12 residues. The table came from immunoSEQ multiplex PCR; TCRdb's copy has only in-frame clones and leaves some out. The table has 250,000 to 300,000 clones, 65% to 90% seen once. The material sequenced was peripheral blood. The genes are TRBV29-1 and TRBJ2-5; D is possibly TRBD2 (6 bases). This TCR came from a woman aged 55-75 years with active or convalescent COVID-19. CDR3 loop: CSVVEGTETQYF. CDR3 sequence (DNA): TGCAGCGTTGTGGAGGGAACGGAGACCCAGTACTTC.